This T cell receptor (beta chain) was retrieved from a study of identical twins' blood T cells (dated by TCRdb to 2013 to 2014). Describing the broader study: The roughly twelve libraries, six for the alpha chain and six for the beta chain, yielded about 50 million Illumina reads in total. To assess how genetics influences repertoire formation, the study used next-generation sequencing to compare the TCR alpha and beta chain repertoires of three pairs of monozygous twins.

This clonotype has a handful of counts. There is no known antigen for this receptor. The sample holds no much larger clone one base away, and base qualities are not on file. Library preparation employed 5' RACE. These reads were obtained on an Illumina Genome Analyzer IIx. To prepare the RNA-based TCR cDNA libraries, a previously described protocol was followed, with several modifications. To prevent cross-contamination, sample-specific barcodes were added to both ends of each TCR cDNA library during cDNA synthesis and amplification. Regarding the original processing steps: Between about 95,000 and nearly 500,000 clonotypes were identified per individual, and roughly 2 to 4 million CDR3-containing reads were obtained per library. Reads with improper barcode index combinations were discarded, after which clonesets were built for each library with the MiTCR software. MiTCR filtered or rescued low-quality reads and corrected PCR and sequencing errors when assembling CDR3 clonotypes. Artificial out-of-frame clonotypes were mapped to in-frame sequences, with one indel allowed in the CDR3, and then removed. Similarity in V and J gene usage between donors was calculated as the Jensen-Shannon divergence divided by the mean entropy. In TCRdb, the public reads were trimmed at Q25 with fastp and aligned with MiXCR, with productive beta chains retained. Each entry is one CDR3 protein sequence, shown with its most common DNA and genes. The V and J calls reflect TCRdb's pipeline rather than the authors' work. The sample records 350,000 to 400,000 distinct CDR3 sequences, roughly 27% of which are singletons. The top ten clones comprise 5.5% to 7% of the sample.

Six healthy women forming three monozygous twin pairs were used as donors. All three twin pairs had been raised together and were thought likely to have encountered the same vaccines and infectious agents. TCR cDNA libraries were prepared from RNA that had been isolated from peripheral blood mononuclear cells. Counted from cysteine to phenylalanine, this CDR3 has 14 amino acids. CDR3 DNA only is kept here, 42 bases in frame from base 1. Taken from the germline V gene, the CDR1 and CDR2 loops are KGHSH and LQKENI. A distance of 10 bases separates the germline ends of V and J, which lose 2 bases and 2 bases respectively. The research as a whole found: The number of shared CDR3 clonotypes between two donors was mainly determined by the product of their cloneset sizes, and twins did not clearly deviate from this trend. V gene usage, even among non-selected out-of-frame TCRbeta clonotypes, was reported to be markedly more similar within twin pairs than between unrelated donors. Among the most abundant TCRbeta clonotypes, more CDR3 sequences were shared by each donor with her twin than with unrelated donors. Because the twins were reared together, environmental influences could not be ruled out as the explanation for twin similarity. Validation by independent studies was stated to be required for the proposed role of the TCRalpha J segment in MHC recognition during thymic selection.

The source is a woman aged 18 to 49 in good health. Sequencing was carried out using PBMCs. The chain links TRBV18 with TRBJ2-7, and perhaps TRBD1 as D gene, on 6 matching bases. CDR3 sequence: CASSPETGTYEQYF. The DNA sequence reads TGTGCCAGCTCACCAGAGACAGGAACCTACGAGCAGTACTTC.